This passage covers 10 T cell receptor beta chains from one sample sequenced in a study of shared clonotypes between healthy human individuals. Measured with immunoSEQ multiplex PCR; TCRdb has only the in-frame clones, and not every one. The table shows under 850,000 clones, with roughly 72% occurring only once. The source material was memory CD4+ T cells sorted from blood. Indicated subset: CD45RA-negative fraction. Every receptor here comes from a woman in her thirties in good health.

CDR3 protein: CASSGGMNTEAFF. The CDR3 region has the DNA TGTGCCAGCTCAGGAGGAATGAACACTGAAGCTTTCTTT. The rearrangement uses TRBV18 and TRBJ1-1; D ambiguous. V was clipped by 5 bases and J by 0 bases, with 7 bases between them. The CDR3 has 13 amino acids. Per germline, CDR1 KGHSH and CDR2 LQKENI. Complete variable domain (other parts from reference TRBV18 and TRBJ1-1): NAGVMQNPRHLVRRRGQEARLRCSPMKGHSHVYWYRQLPEEGLKFMVYLQKENIIDESGMPKERFSAEFPKEGPSILRIQQVVRGDSAAYFCASSGGMNTEAFFGQGTRLTVV.

This clone was observed a handful of times. The V gene is TRBV27, the J gene TRBJ2-2; D is ambiguous. Germline V CDR1 and CDR2: MNHEY, SMNVEV (reference sequence). This CDR3 is built from 11 residues. V lost 4 bases and J 7 bases, leaving 4 bases between the germline ends. CDR3 protein: CASSYLGELFF. The CDR3 DNA is TGTGCCAGCAGTTACCTCGGGGAGCTGTTTTTT.

As concerns this clone: A much larger clone lies one base from this, so it may be a read error. The rearrangement joins TRBV4-1 to TRBJ2-7, with 9 bases that match TRBD1. The CDR3 runs to 15 residues. Trimming took 0 bases from V and 3 from J; bases not matched to a gene: 3. CDR1 and CDR2 (germline): MGHRA, YSYEKL. The CDR3 DNA follows: TGCGCCAGCAGCCAAGAACGGGACAGGGTCTACGAGCAGTACTTC. It yields the protein CASSQERDRVYEQYF.

This chain connects TRBV15 to TRBJ2-7; D uncertain. This CDR3 contains 15 residues. Trimming pared 0 bases from V and 6 bases from J, leaving 15 bases between. Germline V gene lookup returns CDR1 LNHNV and CDR2 YYDKDF (reference sequence). CDR3 nucleotide sequence: TGTGCCACCAGCAGAGATATCGAGGCGGCCGGCGAGCAGTACTTC. Its translation: CATSRDIEAAGEQYF.

The chain joins TRBV27 to TRBJ1-1; TRBD1 might be the D (6 bases). Germline CDR1 and CDR2: MNHEY and SMNVEV (reference sequence). This CDR3 region has 14 residues. Trimming removed 6 bases from V and 4 bases from J, with 15 bases in between. CDR3 bases: TGTGCCAGCAGCCCCAGGGGAATGATCACTGAAGCTTTCTTT. This sequence encodes CASSPRGMITEAFF.

This clone was seen just once. DNA of the CDR3: TGTGCCAGCAGTTCTTCTAGCGGGTTCTACGAGCAGTACTTC. Its protein product is CASSSSSGFYEQYF. This rearrangement joins TRBV28 to TRBJ2-7; 8 bases are shared with TRBD2. Germline CDR1 is MDHEN and CDR2 is SYDVKM. CDR3 length: 14 amino acids. V was clipped by 4 bases and J by 3 bases; unmatched bases: 5.

The V and J genes are TRBV5-6 and TRBJ1-3; unclear D gene. V was clipped by 3 bases and J by 4 bases, with 8 bases between them. The CDR3 has 13 amino acids. CDR1 and CDR2 from the germline V gene are SGHDT and YYEEEE. CDR3 sequence reads: CASSYGRGNTIYF. CDR3 DNA sequence: TGTGCCAGCAGCTATGGACGGGGAAACACCATATATTTT.

V usage is TRBV27 and J usage is TRBJ2-5; a possible D gene is TRBD2 (5 bases). This CDR3 is built from 14 residues. Germline-derived CDR1 and CDR2 are MNHEY and SMNVEV (reference sequence). V was trimmed by 7 bases and J by 9 bases, leaving 21 bases between them. The DNA of the CDR3 is TGTGCCAGCACTGATCGGACTGCACAAGGAGCCCAGTACTTC. This gives the protein CASTDRTAQGAQYF.

CDR3 coding DNA: TGTGCCAGTAGACCCGGACAGGGGCGAATCTATGGCTACACCTTC. This encodes CASRPGQGRIYGYTF. V and J are TRBV19 and TRBJ1-2; 9 nucleotides match TRBD1. This CDR3 is 15 amino acids long. V lost 6 bases and J lost 4; bases outside the gene matches: 9. Germline V gives CDR1 LNHDA, CDR2 SQIVND (reference sequence).

The rearrangement links TRBV6-4 to TRBJ1-4; D not certain. This CDR3 contains 13 residues. The V end lost 6 bases, the J end lost 7 bases, and 12 bases lay between the germline ends. In germline, CDR1 is MRHNA, CDR2 SNTAGT. This CDR3 is CASSLSRGEKLFF. The CDR3 DNA reads as TGTGCCAGCAGCCTTTCCCGGGGTGAAAAACTGTTTTTT.